The present T cell receptor (beta chain) was sequenced within a study of CD8 T cells in ankylosing spondylitis. Study findings and constraints: One TCR beta motif, made up of several highly homologous variants, appeared characteristic of ankylosing spondylitis blood. The study looked at matched synovial fluid samples from ankylosing spondylitis patients. Disease-linked clones were reported to be significantly enriched there.

Quantitative 5'-RACE with molecular barcodes produced the TCR beta libraries. TCRdb re-analysed the 5' RACE reads in MiXCR, keeping a single row per CDR3 protein. The sample has 100,000 to 150,000 distinct CDR3 sequences; more than 15% are singletons. For this clonotype: Its target is unknown.

This clonotype was sampled from a male donor with ankylosing spondylitis. The sample consisted of blood, either unsorted or a sorted T cell fraction (not recorded which).

The CDR3 reads CASSIMGANTEAFF. For the CDR3, the DNA is TGTGCCAGCAGTATTATGGGGGCGAACACTGAAGCTTTCTTT. The chain uses TRBV12-3 or TRBV12-4 and TRBJ1-1, with a possible D match to TRBD1 (6 bases). This CDR3 has 14 amino acids. The V end lost 5 bases, the J end lost 1 base, and 11 bases lay between the germline ends.